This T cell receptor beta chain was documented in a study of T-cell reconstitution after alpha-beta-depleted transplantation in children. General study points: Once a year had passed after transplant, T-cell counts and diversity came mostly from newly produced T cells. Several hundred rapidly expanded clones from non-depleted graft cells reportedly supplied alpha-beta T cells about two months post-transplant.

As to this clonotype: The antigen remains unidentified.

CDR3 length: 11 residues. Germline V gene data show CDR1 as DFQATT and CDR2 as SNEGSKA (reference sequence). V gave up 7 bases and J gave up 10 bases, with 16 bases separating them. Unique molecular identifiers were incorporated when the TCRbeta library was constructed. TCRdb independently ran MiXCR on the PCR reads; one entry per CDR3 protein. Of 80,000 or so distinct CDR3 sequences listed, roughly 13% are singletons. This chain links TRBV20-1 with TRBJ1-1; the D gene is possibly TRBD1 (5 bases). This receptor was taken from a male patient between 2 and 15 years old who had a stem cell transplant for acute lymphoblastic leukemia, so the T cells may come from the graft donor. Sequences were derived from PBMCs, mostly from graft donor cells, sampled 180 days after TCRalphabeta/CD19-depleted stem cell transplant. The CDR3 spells CSEKVGGGAFF. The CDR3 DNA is TGCAGTGAGAAGGTCGGGGGGGGAGCTTTCTTT.